The 8 T cell receptor beta chains below were found in one sample sequenced in a study of blood T cells in healthy people across ages. Then a second PCR, running roughly 7 to 11 cycles, was carried out with a sample-barcoded 5' primer and a J-beta primer mix. One entry per CDR3 protein, called by TCRdb with MiXCR from the 5' RACE reads. Of nearly 800,000 distinct CDR3 sequences listed, roughly 50% are singletons. The sample was blood. Source of these receptors: a man aged 35 to 55 in good health.

V is TRBV6-4 and J is TRBJ2-2; D is uncertain. In germline, CDR1 is MRHNA, CDR2 SNTAGT. The V and J ends lost 2 bases and 1 base respectively, with 11 bases between them. The CDR3 has 16 residues. In DNA form, the CDR3 reads TGTGCCAGCAGTGACCTCCCAGCGCAGAACACCGGGGAGCTGTTTTTT. Translating gives CASSDLPAQNTGELFF.

The CDR3 DNA reads as TGTGCCATCAGTGAGTCGGCTCCACTAGCGGTAGCCAAAAACATTCAGTACTTC. This encodes CAISESAPLAVAKNIQYF. V usage is TRBV10-3 and J usage is TRBJ2-4; 8 nucleotides agree with TRBD2. The CDR3 is 18 amino acids. Germline V gene sequence: CDR1 ENHRY, CDR2 SYGVKD. Trimming at V came to 0 bases and at J to 0 bases, leaving 7 bases not matched to a gene.

This clonotype was seen just once. V usage is TRBV30 and J usage is TRBJ1-2; D uncertain. Germline V gene lookup returns CDR1 GTSNPN and CDR2 SVGIG (reference sequence). Trimming left V 1 base short and J 8 bases short, with 14 bases between. The CDR3 consists of 13 residues. The CDR3 sequence: CAWSAGVSRGYTF. CDR3 DNA sequence: TGTGCCTGGAGTGCTGGGGTCTCTAGGGGCTACACCTTC.

The chain employs TRBV4-3 and TRBJ2-7; 7 positions match TRBD2. This CDR3 has 13 amino acids. V lost 4 bases to trimming and J lost 4 bases; unmatched junction nucleotides: 4. From germline, CDR1 is LGHNA and CDR2 YSLEER. In DNA, the CDR3 is TGCGCCAGCAGCCTCCGACTAGCTTACGAGCAGTACTTC. Its translation: CASSLRLAYEQYF.

The V gene is TRBV20-1, the J gene TRBJ1-5; 11 bases align to TRBD1. Per germline, CDR1 DFQATT and CDR2 SNEGSKA (reference sequence). Trimming cost V 6 bases and J 7 bases; bases outside gene matches: 11. There are 15 residues in the CDR3. Here the CDR3 reads CSARTGGPWGQPQHF. In DNA, the CDR3 is TGCAGTGCGAGGACAGGGGGCCCTTGGGGGCAGCCCCAGCATTTT.

The J gene is TRBJ2-2, the V gene TRBV5-5; D is perhaps TRBD1 or TRBD2 (5 bases each). Germline CDR1 reads SGHKS; CDR2 reads YYEKEE (reference sequence). This CDR3 comprises 15 residues. V was pared by 4 bases and J by 1 base, with 11 bases between. CDR3 sequence reads: CASSPLGENTGELFF. CDR3 DNA: TGTGCCAGCAGCCCGTTGGGGGAGAACACCGGGGAGCTGTTTTTT.

The genes are TRBV7-3 and TRBJ2-1, with D possibly TRBD2 on 6 matching bases. Germline CDR1 is SGHTA and CDR2 is FQGTGA. With 4 bases removed from V and 6 bases from J, the gap between germline ends came to 25 bases. The CDR3 is 18 residues long. CDR3 in DNA: TGTGCCAGCAGCTCGGGAGCGTTAGGTCGAAATCGGCTCAATGAGCAGTTCTTC. The encoded protein is CASSSGALGRNRLNEQFF.

This clonotype was seen more than once but under ten times. The V gene is TRBV12-3 or TRBV12-4, the J gene TRBJ2-4; the D call may be TRBD1 or TRBD2 (5 bases each). The DNA end is more similar to TRBJ2-7, so the J call may be wrong. The CDR3 totals 14 residues. In nucleotides, the CDR3 is TGTGCCAGCAGTCCTACAGGAGGATTCTACGAGCAGTACTTC. Translated: CASSPTGGFYEQYF.